This T cell receptor beta chain was captured by sequencing in a study of CD8 T cells in Susac syndrome (dated by TCRdb to about 2019). As for the study more broadly: Repertoire sequencing was used to test whether CD8+ T cell activation and differentiation in Susac syndrome was antigen driven. Results and caveats for the whole study, not just this receptor: The number of individuals in the TCR sequencing and HLA analysis was recognized as being relatively small.

Peripheral blood CD8+ and CD4+ T cells from healthy donors, Susac syndrome patients and multiple sclerosis patients were profiled by high-throughput TCR beta sequencing. Treatment-naive patients with stable or active relapsing-remitting disease fulfilling revised McDonald criteria were used as multiple sclerosis controls. Bulk CD8+ and CD4+ T cells were purified magnetically by negative isolation, whereas CD8+ TEMRA cells were enriched by FACS. Blood was drawn into EDTA tubes, processed within 24 hours, and PBMCs were isolated by density gradient centrifugation. PBMCs destined for TCR sequencing were cryopreserved in liquid nitrogen and later thawed in a 37 °C water bath. The sorted or isolated CD4+, CD8+ and CD8+ TEMRA cells reached a purity of at least 90%. Comments on this clonotype: Its antigen is unknown. The input lacks base qualities; no much larger clone sits a single base away.

RNA was extracted using the RNeasy kit, and about 0.5 to 1 ug of the RNA was reverse transcribed with random hexamers. The immunoSEQ multiplex PCR assay, which covers 54 Vbeta and 13 Jbeta segments, was used to amplify TCR beta CDR3 regions. PCR amplification bias was corrected by using a synthetic template baseline for primer optimization and computational correction. On the authors' methods: Only productive sequences were kept, with reads annotated to V, D and J genes according to IMGT and analyzed in immunoSEQ Analyzer. Clonality was calculated as one minus the Shannon entropy normalized by log2 of the number of productive unique sequences. For each patient and control, public and private clones were evaluated within the 100 most prevalent clones. A clone was defined as Susac-specific if it was absent from the healthy and MS cohorts, from 1052 published viral clones and from other ImmuneACCESS disease sequences. Clones were called with MiXCR by TCRdb after fastp trimmed the public reads at Q25, and only in-frame beta chains were retained. Each record represents a unique CDR3 protein, reported with the most common genes and DNA among its rows. The V and J calls shown here were made by TCRdb, not taken from the authors' results. This sample lists roughly 180,000 distinct CDR3 sequences; about 93% were detected once. About 0.088% of the sample is in the top ten clones.

Sequencing was carried out using CD4+ T cells from PBMCs. This clonotype was sampled from a human donor with multiple sclerosis.

The CDR3 amino acid sequence is: CAWNMDSNQPQHF. The DNA reads TGTGCCTGGAATATGGATAGCAATCAGCCCCAGCATTTT. Recombination joined TRBV30 with TRBJ1-5, with no reliable assignment of the D segment. The CDR3 starts with the cysteine, ends with the phenylalanine, and has 13 residues. Only the CDR3 portion is preserved as DNA: 39 bases, with reading frame beginning at the first base. The germline V gene (reference sequence) sets CDR1 to GTSNPN and CDR2 to SVGIG. V and J lose 4 bases and 0 bases, and a span of 7 bases separates them.